The T cell receptor beta chain described here comes from a study of T cell repertoires in aging, cancer and after chemotherapy. Study information: Donor ages fell into six groups from 30 or younger up to 70 or older.

In its sample, this clonotype is medium-sized. Its antigen remains unknown. A mixed TRB-A/B primer pool amplified rearranged TRB by multiplex touch-down PCR. One entry per CDR3 protein, called by TCRdb with MiXCR from the multiplex PCR reads. This table has under 2,000 distinct CDR3 sequences, around a third appearing once. Deletions cut 3 bases from V and 5 bases from J, with 7 bases between. CDR3 size: 12 residues. Overall study findings and caveats: In healthy donors, age-related TCR diversity loss mainly reflected lost richness.

Peripheral blood genomic DNA, not sorted cells or RNA, was the template. The sequenced material came from blood. This TCR came from a human donor with a blood cancer. V gene TRBV12-3 or TRBV12-4 combines with J gene TRBJ1-1; D is ambiguous. In DNA form, the CDR3 reads TGTGCCAGCAGTTTGGTCGGGACTGAAGCTTTCTTT. This encodes CASSLVGTEAFF.